These 21 T cell receptor beta chains originate from one sample sequenced in a study of Ad26.COV2.S vaccination and SARS-CoV-2 variants. The treatment denotes: 15 to 20 received Ad26.COV2.S at low or high dose, single or two shots; roughly five received placebo; per-sample allocation not given. Specimen acquisition occurred on day 63 following the initial vaccine or placebo injection. The data were produced by immunoSEQ multiplex PCR, yet TCRdb's version contains in-frame clones alone and is incomplete. This sample has roughly 380,000 clones, with around 87% found just once. The sample in question was peripheral blood, obtained in a trial of Ad26.COV2.S vaccine versus placebo. These receptors all come from a person aged 18-60 years who received the Ad26.COV2.S COVID-19 vaccine or a placebo.

CDR3 nucleotides: TGTGCCAGCAGCTTTAAAGGGAGAGTCTATAGCAATCAGCCCCAGCATTTT. Protein product: CASSFKGRVYSNQPQHF. V is TRBV7-7 and J is TRBJ1-5; no clear D gene. CDR1 SSHAT and CDR2 FNYEAQ come from the germline V gene (reference sequence). The CDR3 sequence is 17 residues long. V lost 3 bases to trimming and J lost 0 bases, with 15 bases between them.

This chain connects TRBV11-1 to TRBJ2-5; a weak D match, TRBD1 (6 bases). Germline V gives CDR1 SGHAT, CDR2 FQDESV (reference sequence). The length of the CDR3 is 12 residues. The V end lost 9 bases, the J end lost 7 bases, and 15 bases lay between the germline ends. The CDR3 loop reads CASTTGRGTQYF. The CDR3 coding sequence is TGTGCCAGTACGACAGGTCGCGGGACCCAGTACTTC.

The chain uses TRBV7-9 and TRBJ2-2; the match to TRBD1 covers 11 bases. V shed 5 bases, J shed 8 bases, and the junction held 10 bases outside the gene matches. Germline V CDR1 and CDR2: SEHNR, FQNEAQ (reference sequence). The CDR3 sequence is 16 residues long. CDR3 protein: CASSPGQGVLMGELFF. The DNA for the CDR3 is TGTGCCAGCAGCCCGGGACAGGGGGTGCTCATGGGGGAGCTGTTTTTT.

V is TRBV24-1 and J is TRBJ1-1, with 8 nucleotides matching TRBD1. This CDR3 comprises 13 residues. Losses at the gene ends were 6 bases for V and 6 bases for J; bases not matched to a gene: 5. Germline assignment: CDR1 KGHDR and CDR2 SFDVKD. The CDR3 nucleotides read TGTGCCACCAGTCAGACAGGGGATCCTGAAGCTTTCTTT. It yields the protein CATSQTGDPEAFF.

The V gene is TRBV29-1, the J gene TRBJ1-5, with a possible D match to TRBD1 (5 bases). Between the trimmed V and J ends, which lost 5 bases and 9 bases, there was a span of 14 bases. Germline assignment: CDR1 SQVTM and CDR2 ANQGSEA. This CDR3 is built from 12 residues. The CDR3 here is CSVRDPGGPQHF. CDR3 coding DNA: TGCAGCGTTAGGGACCCCGGCGGGCCCCAGCATTTT. Filled out from reference TRBV29-1 and TRBJ1-5, the complete variable domain reads SAVISQKPSRDICQRGTSLTIQCQVDSQVTMMFWYRQQPGQSLTLIATANQGSEATYESGFVIDKFPISRPNLTFSTLTVSNMSPEDSSIYLCSVRDPGGPQHFGDGTRLSIL.

The chain couples TRBV9 to TRBJ2-2; no clear D gene. V dropped 5 bases and J dropped 0 bases, with 8 bases sitting between them. Germline loops: CDR1 SGDLS, CDR2 YYNGEE. CDR3 length: 14 amino acids. DNA of the CDR3: TGTGCCAGCAGGATCTCCTCGAACACCGGGGAGCTGTTTTTT. Amino acids: CASRISSNTGELFF.

V usage is TRBV7-3 and J usage is TRBJ2-1, with 8 bases that match TRBD2. V lost 5 bases and J lost 4; bases outside the gene matches: 7. Germline V lookup: CDR1 SGHTA, CDR2 FQGTGA. The CDR3 runs 15 residues. CDR3 nucleotide sequence: TGTGCCAGCAGCCCCGCGGGGGGAATATACAATGAGCAGTTCTTC. Amino acids: CASSPAGGIYNEQFF.

The chain recombines TRBV11-2 with TRBJ2-2; TRBD2 matches at 10 bases. CDR3 length equals 17 residues. V lost 2 bases to trimming and J lost 6 bases; unmatched junction nucleotides: 9. Germline V gene lookup returns CDR1 SGHAT and CDR2 FQNNGV. DNA of the CDR3: TGTGCCAGCAGCTTAATCATCAAGAGCGGGGGGGCCGGGGAGCTGTTTTTT. Translated, it gives CASSLIIKSGGAGELFF.

V is TRBV7-2 and J is TRBJ2-5; 9 bases align to TRBD2. V was pared by 3 bases and J by 5 bases, with 7 bases of the junction left unmatched. Germline-derived CDR1 and CDR2 are SGHTA and FQGNSA. The CDR3 has 15 residues. CDR3 coding DNA: TGTGCCAGCAGCTTGGGCGGGGGGGCCTTGGAGACCCAGTACTTC. Translating gives CASSLGGGALETQYF.

V is TRBV28 and J is TRBJ1-1, with a possible D match to TRBD1 (6 bases). The CDR3 has 15 amino acids. The ends were cut back, 2 bases at V and 4 bases at J, with 14 bases in the middle. Germline V gene lookup returns CDR1 MDHEN and CDR2 SYDVKM. The CDR3 loop is CASSLPRLQGTEAFF. CDR3 sequence (DNA): TGTGCCAGCAGTTTACCCCGACTACAGGGCACTGAAGCTTTCTTT.

This chain joins TRBV4-1 and TRBJ1-5; D not resolved. V was trimmed by 3 bases and J by 0 bases, leaving 12 bases between them. This CDR3 is 16 amino acids long. Germline V lookup: CDR1 MGHRA, CDR2 YSYEKL. This CDR3 is CASSQWPADSNQPQHF. CDR3 sequence (DNA): TGCGCCAGCAGCCAGTGGCCTGCGGATAGCAATCAGCCCCAGCATTTT.

This rearrangement joins TRBV7-9 to TRBJ1-1; D is possibly TRBD1 (5 bases). This CDR3 has 14 amino acids. Germline CDR1 reads SEHNR; CDR2 reads FQNEAQ (reference sequence). Trimming removed 5 bases from V and 1 base from J, with 11 bases in between. CDR3 residues: CASSETRENTEAFF. CDR3 sequence (DNA): TGTGCCAGCAGCGAGACCAGGGAGAACACTGAAGCTTTCTTT.

This chain connects TRBV27 to TRBJ1-5, with 9 positions matching TRBD1. The CDR3 runs to 13 residues. Germline assignment: CDR1 MNHEY and CDR2 SMNVEV (reference sequence). V trimming: 6 bases; J trimming: 7 bases; junction bases outside the gene matches: 4. The CDR3 reads CASSWTGEQPQHF. In DNA, the CDR3 is TGTGCCAGCAGCTGGACAGGGGAACAGCCCCAGCATTTT.

The gene calls are TRBV18 and TRBJ1-4, with D unresolved. V was cut by 2 bases and J by 8 bases, with 15 bases left in between. The CDR3 is 15 amino acids. Germline V CDR1 and CDR2: KGHSH, LQKENI. CDR3 protein: CASSPAMLGREKLFF. DNA of the CDR3: TGTGCCAGCTCACCAGCAATGCTGGGTAGAGAAAAACTGTTTTTT.

The chain has TRBV11-1 and TRBJ2-7; D is perhaps TRBD2 (5 bases). The CDR3 is made up of 14 amino acids. The V gene's germline CDR1 is SGHAT and CDR2 FQDESV (reference sequence). V lost 5 bases, J lost 3 bases, and 14 bases lay in between. The CDR3 region has the DNA TGTGCCAGCAGCCCTACGGCTGGAGGCTACGAGCAGTACTTC. The encoded protein is CASSPTAGGYEQYF.

This clone came up once. The V call is TRBV19, the J call TRBJ2-3; D is possibly TRBD2 (6 bases). This CDR3 has 15 amino acids. CDR1 is LNHDA, CDR2 SQIVND, per germline (reference sequence). Trimming took 5 bases from V and 1 from J, leaving 13 bases between them. CDR3 sequence (DNA): TGTGCCAGTAGTCTCCTAGCGAGCGGCACAGATACGCAGTATTTT. This codes for CASSLLASGTDTQYF.

V is TRBV9 and J is TRBJ1-2; D not certain. Germline V gene sequence: CDR1 SGDLS, CDR2 YYNGEE. V shed 5 bases and J shed 6 bases, with 11 bases lying between them. This CDR3 has 12 residues. Written as DNA, the CDR3 is TGTGCCAGCAGTGGAACTCGAGATGGCTACACCTTC. Translating it yields CASSGTRDGYTF.

This chain connects TRBV6-2 or TRBV6-3 to TRBJ2-5, with D possibly matching TRBD2 (5 bases). The CDR3 sequence is 14 residues long. Per the germline V gene, CDR1 is MNHEY and CDR2 is SVGEGT. Trimming took 7 bases from V and 2 from J, leaving 14 bases between them. The CDR3, as DNA: TGTGCCAGCACCCCTCCAGCGGTTCAAGAGACCCAGTACTTC. As protein: CASTPPAVQETQYF.

This clone was counted a single time. The rearrangement joins TRBV19 to TRBJ2-2; 7 nucleotides align to TRBD1. Germline CDR1 reads LNHDA; CDR2 reads SQIVND (reference sequence). V lost 2 bases and J lost 4; bases outside the gene matches: 1. This CDR3 region has 14 residues. This CDR3 reads CASSISGGTGELFF. CDR3 sequence (DNA): TGTGCCAGTAGTATATCAGGGGGCACCGGGGAGCTGTTTTTT.

The rearrangement links TRBV28 to TRBJ2-7; 8 positions match TRBD1. Germline trimming cut 4 bases from V and 1 base from J; bases unmatched to any gene: 3. The germline gives CDR1 MDHEN, CDR2 SYDVKM. The CDR3 is made up of 14 amino acids. The CDR3 sequence is CASSWDRTSYEQYF. The CDR3 DNA reads TGTGCCAGCAGTTGGGACAGGACTTCCTACGAGCAGTACTTC.

The J gene is TRBJ2-7, the V gene TRBV27, with 8 bases aligning to TRBD1. V lost 2 bases and J lost 7; bases outside the gene matches: 7. Germline V gene sequence: CDR1 MNHEY, CDR2 SMNVEV (reference sequence). The CDR3 is 14 amino acids. The CDR3 here is CASSLNRGKTEQYF. In nucleotides, the CDR3 is TGTGCCAGCAGTTTAAACAGGGGGAAAACGGAGCAGTACTTC.